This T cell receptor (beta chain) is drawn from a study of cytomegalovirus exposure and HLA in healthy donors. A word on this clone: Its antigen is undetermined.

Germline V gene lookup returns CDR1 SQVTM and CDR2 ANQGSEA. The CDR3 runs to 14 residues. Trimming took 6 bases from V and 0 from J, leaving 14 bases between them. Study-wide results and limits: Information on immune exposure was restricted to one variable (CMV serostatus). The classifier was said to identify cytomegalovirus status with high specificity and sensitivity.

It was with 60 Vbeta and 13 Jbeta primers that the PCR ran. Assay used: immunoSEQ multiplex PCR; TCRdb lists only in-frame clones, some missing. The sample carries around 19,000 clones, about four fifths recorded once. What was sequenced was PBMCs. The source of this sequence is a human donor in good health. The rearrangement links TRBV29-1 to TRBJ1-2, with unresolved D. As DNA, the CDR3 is TGCAGCGTCCGAGACCGGAGGGCTAACTATGGCTACACCTTC. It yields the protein CSVRDRRANYGYTF.